This TCR beta chain was documented in a study of T cells after yellow fever vaccination. Study context: Researchers used SMART-Seq v4 Ultra Low Input to prepare fractions that had low cell numbers. Broader study findings: When the response was secondary, it was weaker but reached its peak faster, day 5 versus 15. At around 96% for CD4 and approximately 89% for CD8, most primary-vaccination clones showed up again after the booster.

This clonotype was detected only a few times. No antigen is known for it. Production of TCR cDNA was by 5'RACE template switching, which also added a universal primer site and UMIs. TCRdb reanalysed the 5' RACE reads using MiXCR and keeps one entry per CDR3 protein. The sample lists 68,000 or so distinct CDR3 sequences; over 6% were seen once. The germline V and J ends were trimmed by 5 bases and 7 bases, with 11 bases remaining between them. The CDR3 sequence is 13 residues long. Germline V lookup: CDR1 SGHTA, CDR2 FQGTGA. The source is a man aged 18 to 29 who received the YFV17D yellow fever vaccine. The genes are TRBV7-3 and TRBJ2-2; D gene ambiguous. The material was CD8+ T cells sorted from PBMCs, obtained about 41 days after the first yellow fever vaccination. The CDR3 DNA is TGTGCCAGCAGCCACCCGAATGGCGGGGAGCTGTTTTTT. Its translation: CASSHPNGGELFF.